This T cell receptor beta chain is drawn from a study of cytomegalovirus exposure and HLA in healthy donors. Background on the study: The 110 or so validation repertoires used the same platform as the 666 first-cohort repertoires, a later analysis reported.

The ends lost 3 bases at V and 7 bases at J; junction bases unmatched: 7. Germline V gene lookup returns CDR1 SGHRS and CDR2 YFSETQ. This CDR3 contains 14 residues. This table comes from immunoSEQ multiplex PCR, and its TCRdb copy is limited to in-frame clones, with some not included. Of around 350,000 clones listed, roughly 90% are singletons. The sequenced sample consisted of PBMCs. This TCR was recovered from a woman in her late teens or twenties in good health and CMV-seronegative. This chain connects TRBV5-1 to TRBJ1-2, with 9 bases aligning to TRBD1. Here the CDR3 DNA reads TGCGCCAGCAGCTCCGGGACAGGGACCACTGGCTACACCTTC. Amino acids: CASSSGTGTTGYTF.